What follows is one T cell receptor (beta chain) and its context. These data belong to a study of cytotoxic CD8 clonotypes in ibrutinib-treated CLL. The protocol was immunoSEQ multiplex PCR, while the TCRdb copy is restricted to in-frame clones and leaves out a portion. The table lists more than 85,000 clones, around 77% of them singletons. V dropped 0 bases and J dropped 0; count of bases not matched to a gene: 10. CDR3 length: 18 amino acids. Germline values: CDR1 SGHVS, CDR2 FQNEAQ. This clonotype originated in a human donor with chronic lymphocytic leukemia. The source material was PBMCs, sampled after 24 months of ibrutinib treatment. The chain uses TRBV7-8 and TRBJ2-7; 8 nucleotides agree with TRBD2. The CDR3 sequence is CASSLAVFAGGPSYEQYF. The CDR3 nucleotides read TGTGCCAGCAGCTTAGCGGTCTTTGCGGGAGGCCCCTCCTACGAGCAGTACTTC.